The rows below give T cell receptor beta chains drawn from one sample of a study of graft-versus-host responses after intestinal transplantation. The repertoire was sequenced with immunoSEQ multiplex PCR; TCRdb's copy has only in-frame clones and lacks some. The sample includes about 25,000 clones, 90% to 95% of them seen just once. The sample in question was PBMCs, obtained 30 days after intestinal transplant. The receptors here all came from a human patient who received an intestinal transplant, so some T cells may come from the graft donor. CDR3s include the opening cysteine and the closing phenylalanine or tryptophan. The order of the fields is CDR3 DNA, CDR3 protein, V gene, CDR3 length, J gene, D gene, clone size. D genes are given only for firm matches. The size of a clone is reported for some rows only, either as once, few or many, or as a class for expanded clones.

CDR3 DNA: TGTGCCAGCAGCCTACCACAGGATCCCTATGGCTACACCTTC; CDR3 protein: CASSLPQDPYGYTF; V gene: TRBV7-9; CDR3 length: 14; J gene: TRBJ1-2; D gene: .; clone size: .
CDR3 DNA: TGTGCCAGCAGCTCCGACCCAGGGGGCTGGGGCTACACCTTC; CDR3 protein: CASSSDPGGWGYTF; V gene: TRBV7-9; CDR3 length: 14; J gene: TRBJ1-2; D gene: TRBD1; clone size: .
CDR3 DNA: TGCGCCAGCAGCCAAGACCGAGGAGGTGGCTACACCTTC; CDR3 protein: CASSQDRGGGYTF; V gene: TRBV4-3; CDR3 length: 13; J gene: TRBJ1-2; D gene: .; clone size: .
CDR3 DNA: TGTGCCATCAGTGAGAGACAGGGAGGCGAGACCCAGTACTTC; CDR3 protein: CAISERQGGETQYF; V gene: TRBV10-3; CDR3 length: 14; J gene: TRBJ2-5; D gene: .; clone size: .
CDR3 DNA: TGTGCCAGCAGCGTAGGACTAGCGGACTACGAGCAGTACTTC; CDR3 protein: CASSVGLADYEQYF; V gene: TRBV9; CDR3 length: 14; J gene: TRBJ2-7; D gene: TRBD2; clone size: .
CDR3 DNA: TGCGCCAGCAGCTTGGGGCAGGGTTTGGGAAACTACGAGCAGTACTTC; CDR3 protein: CASSLGQGLGNYEQYF; V gene: TRBV5-1; CDR3 length: 16; J gene: TRBJ2-7; D gene: .; clone size: .
CDR3 DNA: TGTGCCAGCAGTGGACAGGGGGCTCATGGCTACACCTTC; CDR3 protein: CASSGQGAHGYTF; V gene: TRBV27; CDR3 length: 13; J gene: TRBJ1-2; D gene: TRBD1; clone size: once
CDR3 DNA: TGTGCCAGCAGTCACAGTCCTCTAGCGGGAGTTGGCGAGCAGTACTTC; CDR3 protein: CASSHSPLAGVGEQYF; V gene: TRBV21-1; CDR3 length: 16; J gene: TRBJ2-7; D gene: .; clone size: .
CDR3 DNA: TGTGCCAGCAGAGAGGGCCTGTCCGGGGAGCTGTTTTTT; CDR3 protein: CASREGLSGELFF; V gene: TRBV13; CDR3 length: 13; J gene: TRBJ2-2; D gene: .; clone size: .
CDR3 DNA: TGTGCCAGCAGTTTACAGCGGGGAGCTTTGGATTTT; CDR3 protein: CASSLQRGALDF; V gene: TRBV27; CDR3 length: 12; J gene: TRBJ2-3; D gene: TRBD2; clone size: .
CDR3 DNA: TGTGCCAGCAGCCCGCGGCGCGCGACGAACACCGGGGAGCTGTTTTTT; CDR3 protein: CASSPRRATNTGELFF; V gene: TRBV5-4; CDR3 length: 16; J gene: TRBJ2-2; D gene: .; clone size: .
CDR3 DNA: TGTGCCAGCAGCTTAGGACAGGGTCTTGTGAACTATGGCTACACCTTC; CDR3 protein: CASSLGQGLVNYGYTF; V gene: TRBV7-2; CDR3 length: 16; J gene: TRBJ1-2; D gene: TRBD1; clone size: once
CDR3 DNA: TGTGCCAGCAGCGTAGCAGGGGGGGACTACGAGCAGTACTTC; CDR3 protein: CASSVAGGDYEQYF; V gene: TRBV9; CDR3 length: 14; J gene: TRBJ2-7; D gene: .; clone size: .
CDR3 DNA: TGTGCCAGCAGCTCCAACAATAGGGATGAGCAGTTCTTC; CDR3 protein: CASSSNNRDEQFF; V gene: TRBV5-4; CDR3 length: 13; J gene: TRBJ2-1; D gene: .; clone size: .
CDR3 DNA: TGTGCCAGCAGCTTACAGAACACCATATATTTT; CDR3 protein: CASSLQNTIYF; V gene: TRBV11-2; CDR3 length: 11; J gene: TRBJ1-3; D gene: .; clone size: .
CDR3 DNA: TGTGCCAGCAGTTACAGGCAGGGTTCGTCGAACGAGCAGTTCTTC; CDR3 protein: CASSYRQGSSNEQFF; V gene: TRBV6-5; CDR3 length: 15; J gene: TRBJ2-1; D gene: .; clone size: .
CDR3 DNA: TGCGCCAGCAGCTTGGAGGGTTTACGCAATCAGCCCCAGCATTTT; CDR3 protein: CASSLEGLRNQPQHF; V gene: TRBV5-1; CDR3 length: 15; J gene: TRBJ1-5; D gene: .; clone size: .
CDR3 DNA: TGTGCCAGTAGTATAGCCGGTCCGGGTAGCTACGAGCAGTACTTC; CDR3 protein: CASSIAGPGSYEQYF; V gene: TRBV19; CDR3 length: 15; J gene: TRBJ2-7; D gene: .; clone size: .
CDR3 DNA: TGTGCCAGTAGGACTAGCCCGTTTAACACCGGGGAGCTGTTTTTT; CDR3 protein: CASRTSPFNTGELFF; V gene: TRBV19; CDR3 length: 15; J gene: TRBJ2-2; D gene: TRBD2; clone size: once
CDR3 DNA: TGTGCCAGCAGCTTGGATGGGGGGGCAAACACTGAAGCTTTCTTT; CDR3 protein: CASSLDGGANTEAFF; V gene: TRBV5-6; CDR3 length: 15; J gene: TRBJ1-1; D gene: .; clone size: .
CDR3 DNA: TGTGCCAGCCGCCCTTTCGGACAGTACTACGAGCAGTACTTC; CDR3 protein: CASRPFGQYYEQYF; V gene: TRBV28; CDR3 length: 14; J gene: TRBJ2-7; D gene: .; clone size: .
CDR3 DNA: TGTGCCAGCAGTCGCGACGGAGGCTCTGGAAACACCATATATTTT; CDR3 protein: CASSRDGGSGNTIYF; V gene: TRBV28; CDR3 length: 15; J gene: TRBJ1-3; D gene: .; clone size: .
CDR3 DNA: TGCAGCGTTGTGGGGGGGACTAGCGGGAGTGTCTACGAGCAGTACTTC; CDR3 protein: CSVVGGTSGSVYEQYF; V gene: TRBV29-1; CDR3 length: 16; J gene: TRBJ2-7; D gene: TRBD2; clone size: .
CDR3 DNA: TGTGCCAGCTCACCACCGACAGGGGGCAATCAGCCCCAGCATTTT; CDR3 protein: CASSPPTGGNQPQHF; V gene: TRBV18; CDR3 length: 15; J gene: TRBJ1-5; D gene: TRBD1; clone size: .
CDR3 DNA: TGTGCCAGCAGCAAAGAGGTCGGTAACTACGAGCAGTACTTC; CDR3 protein: CASSKEVGNYEQYF; V gene: TRBV21-1; CDR3 length: 14; J gene: TRBJ2-7; D gene: .; clone size: .
CDR3 DNA: TGTGCCAGCAGTTCACAGGGATATGAGACCCAGTACTTC; CDR3 protein: CASSSQGYETQYF; V gene: TRBV28; CDR3 length: 13; J gene: TRBJ2-5; D gene: .; clone size: .
CDR3 DNA: TGTGCCAGCAGCCCAACCACGGGACGAGATACGCAGTATTTT; CDR3 protein: CASSPTTGRDTQYF; V gene: TRBV7-6; CDR3 length: 14; J gene: TRBJ2-3; D gene: .; clone size: .
CDR3 DNA: TGTGCCAGCAACGAGCCCGGGGGGAGCGAGCAGTACTTC; CDR3 protein: CASNEPGGSEQYF; V gene: TRBV25-1; CDR3 length: 13; J gene: TRBJ2-7; D gene: TRBD2; clone size: .
CDR3 DNA: TGCGCCAGCAGCTTGGATTCTGGGGGCAATTCACCCCTCCACTTT; CDR3 protein: CASSLDSGGNSPLHF; V gene: TRBV5-1; CDR3 length: 15; J gene: TRBJ1-6; D gene: .; clone size: .
CDR3 DNA: TGCGCCAGCAGCCAAGATAGGGCAGACTATCAGCCCCAGCATTTT; CDR3 protein: CASSQDRADYQPQHF; V gene: TRBV4-3; CDR3 length: 15; J gene: TRBJ1-5; D gene: .; clone size: few
CDR3 DNA: TGCGCCAGCAGCCAAGATCGACTAGCGGGGGGTGAGCAGTTCTTC; CDR3 protein: CASSQDRLAGGEQFF; V gene: TRBV4-3; CDR3 length: 15; J gene: TRBJ2-1; D gene: TRBD2; clone size: .
CDR3 DNA: TGTGCTAGTGGTTTGGTCCCGACAGGGGGTATTCTAGATACGCAGTATTTT; CDR3 protein: CASGLVPTGGILDTQYF; V gene: TRBV12-5; CDR3 length: 17; J gene: TRBJ2-3; D gene: TRBD1; clone size: .
CDR3 DNA: TGTGCCAGCAGCCAACAGAACGGGGAGCTGTTTTTT; CDR3 protein: CASSQQNGELFF; V gene: TRBV27; CDR3 length: 12; J gene: TRBJ2-2; D gene: .; clone size: .
CDR3 DNA: TGTGCCAGCAGAACTTCAGGGGGTAGCACAGATACGCAGTATTTT; CDR3 protein: CASRTSGGSTDTQYF; V gene: TRBV6-6; CDR3 length: 15; J gene: TRBJ2-3; D gene: TRBD1; clone size: .
CDR3 DNA: TGCGCCAGCAGCCTGGTAGCGGGGGGTCTTCGGAATGAGCAGTTCTTC; CDR3 protein: CASSLVAGGLRNEQFF; V gene: TRBV10-2; CDR3 length: 16; J gene: TRBJ2-1; D gene: TRBD2; clone size: .
CDR3 DNA: TGTGCCAGCGAATCGGGGGGCACAGATACGCAGTATTTT; CDR3 protein: CASESGGTDTQYF; V gene: TRBV6-1; CDR3 length: 13; J gene: TRBJ2-3; D gene: .; clone size: .
CDR3 DNA: TGTGCCAGCAGTTACCTCACTAGCGGTAGAGAGTTCTTC; CDR3 protein: CASSYLTSGREFF; V gene: TRBV6-5; CDR3 length: 13; J gene: TRBJ2-1; D gene: TRBD2; clone size: .
CDR3 DNA: TGTGCCAGTACGGGAGGTGATGAGCAGTTCTTC; CDR3 protein: CASTGGDEQFF; V gene: TRBV27; CDR3 length: 11; J gene: TRBJ2-1; D gene: TRBD2; clone size: .
CDR3 DNA: TGTGCCAGCAGCTCATACACAAACTATGGCTACACCTTC; CDR3 protein: CASSSYTNYGYTF; V gene: TRBV13; CDR3 length: 13; J gene: TRBJ1-2; D gene: .; clone size: .
CDR3 DNA: TGTGCCATCGCCCTAGCGGGAGGAGAGGATACGCAGTATTTT; CDR3 protein: CAIALAGGEDTQYF; V gene: TRBV10-3; CDR3 length: 14; J gene: TRBJ2-3; D gene: TRBD2; clone size: .
CDR3 DNA: TGTGCCAGCAGCCCCAATAAGGACTACGAGCAGTACTTC; CDR3 protein: CASSPNKDYEQYF; V gene: TRBV7-9; CDR3 length: 13; J gene: TRBJ2-7; D gene: .; clone size: once
CDR3 DNA: TGTGCCAGCAGTCCCGGGCAGGCGGGATACGAGCAGTACTTC; CDR3 protein: CASSPGQAGYEQYF; V gene: TRBV6-5; CDR3 length: 14; J gene: TRBJ2-7; D gene: .; clone size: .
CDR3 DNA: TGTGCCAGCAGTCAAGGGGTTGCAGATACGCAGTATTTT; CDR3 protein: CASSQGVADTQYF; V gene: TRBV11-3; CDR3 length: 13; J gene: TRBJ2-3; D gene: .; clone size: .
CDR3 DNA: TGTGCCAGCAGGGGCGCAGATACGCAGTATTTT; CDR3 protein: CASRGADTQYF; V gene: TRBV6-1; CDR3 length: 11; J gene: TRBJ2-3; D gene: .; clone size: .
CDR3 DNA: TGTGCCAGCAGTGAAAGCAGGGTCGGGGAGCTGTTTTTT; CDR3 protein: CASSESRVGELFF; V gene: TRBV6-1; CDR3 length: 13; J gene: TRBJ2-2; D gene: .; clone size: .
CDR3 DNA: TGTGCCAGCTCACCGATGCCCCGGACCTACGAGCAGTACTTC; CDR3 protein: CASSPMPRTYEQYF; V gene: TRBV18; CDR3 length: 14; J gene: TRBJ2-7; D gene: .; clone size: .
CDR3 DNA: TGTGCCAGCACCCTTGGGTCTTCGGGGGGGAATGAGCAGTTCTTC; CDR3 protein: CASTLGSSGGNEQFF; V gene: TRBV27; CDR3 length: 15; J gene: TRBJ2-1; D gene: TRBD2; clone size: .
CDR3 DNA: TGCGCCAGCAGCCAAGGAGCAGGAACCACCTACGAGCAGTACTTC; CDR3 protein: CASSQGAGTTYEQYF; V gene: TRBV4-3; CDR3 length: 15; J gene: TRBJ2-7; D gene: .; clone size: once
CDR3 DNA: TGTGCCTGGAGCGAGCGGTGGGCGTATGGCTACACCTTC; CDR3 protein: CAWSERWAYGYTF; V gene: TRBV30; CDR3 length: 13; J gene: TRBJ1-2; D gene: .; clone size: .
CDR3 DNA: TGTGCCAGCAGTTTACAGGGGAGCCACGAGCAGTACTTC; CDR3 protein: CASSLQGSHEQYF; V gene: TRBV28; CDR3 length: 13; J gene: TRBJ2-7; D gene: .; clone size: .
CDR3 DNA: TGCGCCAGCAGCTTGAGAGGGGAGGGGTTCGAGCAGTACTTC; CDR3 protein: CASSLRGEGFEQYF; V gene: TRBV5-1; CDR3 length: 14; J gene: TRBJ2-7; D gene: TRBD2; clone size: .
CDR3 DNA: TGTGCCAGCCACGTTGACAGGGAGTGTTGCTACGAGCAGTACTTC; CDR3 protein: CASHVDRECCYEQYF; V gene: TRBV6-4; CDR3 length: 15; J gene: TRBJ2-7; D gene: TRBD1; clone size: .
CDR3 DNA: TGTGCCAGCAGCGTAGAACCAAACCTGAACACTGAAGCTTTCTTT; CDR3 protein: CASSVEPNLNTEAFF; V gene: TRBV9; CDR3 length: 15; J gene: TRBJ1-1; D gene: .; clone size: .
CDR3 DNA: TGCGCCAGCAGCCAAGAATGGGGCAATGAGCAGTTCTTC; CDR3 protein: CASSQEWGNEQFF; V gene: TRBV4-3; CDR3 length: 13; J gene: TRBJ2-1; D gene: .; clone size: .
CDR3 DNA: TGCGCCAGCAGCCAAGTGGCGGGCGGCACTGAAGCTTTCTTT; CDR3 protein: CASSQVAGGTEAFF; V gene: TRBV4-3; CDR3 length: 14; J gene: TRBJ1-1; D gene: .; clone size: .
CDR3 DNA: TGTGCCAGCAGTTTGGTGACAGGGGGTAATACTGAAGCTTTCTTT; CDR3 protein: CASSLVTGGNTEAFF; V gene: TRBV27; CDR3 length: 15; J gene: TRBJ1-1; D gene: TRBD1; clone size: .
CDR3 DNA: TGTGCCAGTAGTATCCCGACCCCTACGCGGGACACCGGGGAGCTGTTTTTT; CDR3 protein: CASSIPTPTRDTGELFF; V gene: TRBV19; CDR3 length: 17; J gene: TRBJ2-2; D gene: .; clone size: .
CDR3 DNA: TGTGCCAGCAGCTTAAGGGCCGTTGGCGGGAGCACAGATACGCAGTATTTT; CDR3 protein: CASSLRAVGGSTDTQYF; V gene: TRBV11-2; CDR3 length: 17; J gene: TRBJ2-3; D gene: .; clone size: once
CDR3 DNA: TGTGCCAGCAGCGTATCGGGGCACACAGATACGCAGTATTTT; CDR3 protein: CASSVSGHTDTQYF; V gene: TRBV9; CDR3 length: 14; J gene: TRBJ2-3; D gene: .; clone size: .